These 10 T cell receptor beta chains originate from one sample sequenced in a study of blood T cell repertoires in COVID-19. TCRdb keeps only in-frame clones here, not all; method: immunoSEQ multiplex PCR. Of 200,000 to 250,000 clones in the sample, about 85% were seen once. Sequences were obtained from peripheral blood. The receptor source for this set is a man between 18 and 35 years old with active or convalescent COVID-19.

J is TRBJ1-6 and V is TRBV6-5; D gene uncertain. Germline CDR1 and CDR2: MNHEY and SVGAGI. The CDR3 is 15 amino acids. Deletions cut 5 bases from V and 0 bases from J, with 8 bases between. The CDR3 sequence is CASSIGSSYNSPLHF. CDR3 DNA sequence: TGTGCCAGCAGTATCGGTAGCTCCTATAATTCACCCCTCCACTTT.

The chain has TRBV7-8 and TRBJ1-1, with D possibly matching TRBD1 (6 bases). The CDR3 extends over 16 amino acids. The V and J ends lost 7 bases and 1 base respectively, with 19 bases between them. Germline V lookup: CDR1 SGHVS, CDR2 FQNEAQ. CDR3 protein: CASISLVTTGNTEAFF. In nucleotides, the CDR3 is TGTGCCAGCATCTCCTTAGTAACGACAGGGAACACTGAAGCTTTCTTT.

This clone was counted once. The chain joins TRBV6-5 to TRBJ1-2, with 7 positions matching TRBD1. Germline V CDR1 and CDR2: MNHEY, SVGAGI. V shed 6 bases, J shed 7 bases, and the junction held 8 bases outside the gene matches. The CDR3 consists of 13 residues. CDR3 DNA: TGTGCCAGCAGCCCGACAGGGCGCGGTGGCTACACCTTC. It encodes CASSPTGRGGYTF.

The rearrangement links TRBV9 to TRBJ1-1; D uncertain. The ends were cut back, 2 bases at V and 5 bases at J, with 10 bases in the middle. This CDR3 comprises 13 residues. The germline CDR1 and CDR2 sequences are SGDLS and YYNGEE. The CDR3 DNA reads TGTGCCAGCAGCGTCGACATAGGAACTGAAGCTTTCTTT. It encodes CASSVDIGTEAFF.

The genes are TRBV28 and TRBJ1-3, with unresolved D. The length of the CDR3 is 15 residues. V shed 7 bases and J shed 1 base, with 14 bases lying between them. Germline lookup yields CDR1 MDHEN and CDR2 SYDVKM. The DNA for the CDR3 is TGTGCCAGCAACCCAAATCCGGGGTCTGGAAACACCATATATTTT. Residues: CASNPNPGSGNTIYF.

CDR3 bases: TGTGCCAGCAGTGATCCGGACAGGGGCATGGTAGGACCCCTCCACTTT. It translates to CASSDPDRGMVGPLHF. This chain links TRBV25-1 with TRBJ1-6; TRBD1 aligns across 9 bases. Per the germline V gene, CDR1 is MGHDK and CDR2 is SYGVNS. The CDR3 contains 16 residues. V lost 3 bases and J lost 12; bases outside the gene matches: 12.

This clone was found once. The CDR3 DNA is TGTGCCAGCTCACCATTAGGAGTCGATGTCGAGACCCAGTACTTC. Protein product: CASSPLGVDVETQYF. The V gene is TRBV18, the J gene TRBJ2-5, with unresolved D. Germline assignment: CDR1 KGHSH and CDR2 LQKENI. V lost 2 bases, J lost 5 bases, and 15 bases lay in between. CDR3 length: 15 amino acids.

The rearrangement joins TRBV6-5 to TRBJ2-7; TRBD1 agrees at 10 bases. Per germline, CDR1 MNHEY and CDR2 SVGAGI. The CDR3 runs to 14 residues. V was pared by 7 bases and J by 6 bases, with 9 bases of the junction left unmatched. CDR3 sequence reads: CASNTGQGLGEQYF. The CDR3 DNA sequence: TGTGCCAGCAATACGGGACAGGGGCTCGGCGAGCAGTACTTC.

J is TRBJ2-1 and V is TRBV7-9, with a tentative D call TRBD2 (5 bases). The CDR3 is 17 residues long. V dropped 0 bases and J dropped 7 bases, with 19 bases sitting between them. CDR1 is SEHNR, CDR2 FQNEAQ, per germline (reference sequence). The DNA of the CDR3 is TGTGCCAGCAGCTTAGCGCTAGCAGAACTCGGTCGGAATGAGCAGTTCTTC. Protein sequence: CASSLALAELGRNEQFF.

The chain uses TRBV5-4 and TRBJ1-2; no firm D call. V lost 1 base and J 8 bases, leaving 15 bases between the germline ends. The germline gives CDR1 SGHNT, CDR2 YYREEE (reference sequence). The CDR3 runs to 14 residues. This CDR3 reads CASSLYWGGEGYTF. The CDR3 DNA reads TGTGCCAGCAGCTTGTACTGGGGAGGAGAAGGCTACACCTTC. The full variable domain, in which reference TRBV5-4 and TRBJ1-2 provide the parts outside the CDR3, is ETGVTQSPTHLIKTRGQQVTLRCSSQSGHNTVSWYQQALGQGPQFIFQYYREEENGRGNFPPRFSGLQFPNYSSELNVNALELDDSALYLCASSLYWGGEGYTFGSGTRLTVV.